The 11 T cell receptor beta chains below come from one sample, sequenced in a study of blood T cell repertoires in COVID-19. Repertoires were generated with immunoSEQ multiplex PCR, while TCRdb's copy carries only in-frame clones and drops some. The table shows about 400,000 clones, with about 89% occurring only once. The specimen was PBMCs or T cells enriched from blood (not recorded which). These receptors came from a man aged 35 to 55 in a cohort exposed to, infected with or recovered from COVID-19 (not recorded which).

In this sample, this clone turned up once. The CDR3 loop reads CASRPTARTEAFF. CDR3 coding DNA: TGCGCCAGCAGACCGACAGCGAGAACTGAAGCTTTCTTT. V gene TRBV5-1 combines with J gene TRBJ1-1, with D maybe TRBD1 (5 bases). Trimming cost V 5 bases and J 5 bases, with 13 bases left between them. The CDR3 extends over 13 amino acids. Germline-derived CDR1 and CDR2 are SGHRS and YFSETQ.

This rearrangement joins TRBV5-4 to TRBJ2-1, with 9 nucleotides matching TRBD2. Germline lookup yields CDR1 SGHNT and CDR2 YYREEE (reference sequence). This CDR3 has 19 amino acids. J gave up 0 bases and V 4 bases, and 14 bases lay outside the gene matches. CDR3 DNA sequence: TGTGCCAGCAGCCCAACAGCGGGAGGATTACATAGCTCCTACAATGAGCAGTTCTTC. This encodes CASSPTAGGLHSSYNEQFF.

This chain uses TRBV19 with TRBJ1-1, with 7 bases identical to TRBD1. Germline V gene sequence: CDR1 LNHDA, CDR2 SQIVND (reference sequence). This CDR3 is 13 amino acids long. V shed 6 bases and J 5 bases; nucleotides not matched to a gene: 6. CDR3 sequence (DNA): TGTGCCAGTAGCCCCGACAGGGTTACTGAAGCTTTCTTT. Translated: CASSPDRVTEAFF.

The chain employs TRBV3-1 (or the pseudogene TRBV3-2) and TRBJ1-2; D is possibly TRBD1 (5 bases). The germline V gene has CDR1 LGHDT and CDR2 YNNKEL (reference sequence). The CDR3 loop spans 13 amino acids. The germline V and J ends were trimmed by 5 bases and 8 bases, with 15 bases remaining between them. The DNA for the CDR3 is TGTGCCAGCAGCACGATGGGGCCTAGAGGCTACACCTTC. Translating it yields CASSTMGPRGYTF.

The chain combines TRBV5-1 with TRBJ1-6; D perhaps matches TRBD1 (6 bases). Germline assignment: CDR1 SGHRS and CDR2 YFSETQ. The CDR3 length is 15 residues. The V end lost 0 bases, the J end lost 7 bases, and 11 bases lay between the germline ends. The CDR3 protein is CASSLGYRDNSPLHF. The CDR3 bases are TGCGCCAGCAGCTTGGGATACAGGGACAATTCACCCCTCCACTTT.

The chain employs TRBV7-9 and TRBJ2-7; 14 bases are a match to TRBD2. The CDR3 length is 16 residues. The ends lost 5 bases at V and 0 bases at J; junction bases unmatched: 3. Germline V gene lookup returns CDR1 SEHNR and CDR2 FQNEAQ (reference sequence). DNA of the CDR3: TGTGCCAGCAGCCCTGGACTAGCGGGAGGCTCCTACGAGCAGTACTTC. Its translation: CASSPGLAGGSYEQYF.

In the case of this clone: Other DNA sequences in this specimen translate into the identical CDR3. This chain links TRBV3-1 (or the pseudogene TRBV3-2) with TRBJ2-7; no clear D. The CDR3 sequence is 11 residues long. Germline V gives CDR1 LGHDT, CDR2 YNNKEL (reference sequence). With 2 bases removed from V and 4 bases from J, the gap between germline ends came to 3 bases. For the CDR3, the DNA is TGTGCCAGCAGCCAACGGTACGAGCAGTACTTC. Translation gives CASSQRYEQYF.

DNA of the CDR3: TGCGCCAGCAGCCAAGACAACAATCAGCCCCAGCATTTT. Translated: CASSQDNNQPQHF. V gene TRBV4-1 combines with J gene TRBJ1-5; D is ambiguous. Germline lookup yields CDR1 MGHRA and CDR2 YSYEKL. This CDR3 region has 13 residues. Deletions cut 0 bases from V and 3 bases from J, with 3 bases between.

This clone is a singleton in its sample. The V and J genes are TRBV9 and TRBJ2-5; 11 bases line up with TRBD2. Germline lookup yields CDR1 SGDLS and CDR2 YYNGEE. CDR3 length: 15 residues. Germline trimming cut 4 bases from V and 5 bases from J; bases unmatched to any gene: 7. For the CDR3, the DNA is TGTGCCAGCAGCCCAACTAGCGGGAGAAGGGAGACCCAGTACTTC. It encodes CASSPTSGRRETQYF. Filled out from reference TRBV9 and TRBJ2-5, the complete variable domain reads DSGVTQTPKHLITATGQRVTLRCSPRSGDLSVYWYQQSLDQGLQFLIQYYNGEERAKGNILERFSAQQFPDLHSELNLSSLELGDSALYFCASSPTSGRRETQYFGPGTRLLVL.

The rearrangement uses TRBV18 and TRBJ2-7; 9 nucleotides match TRBD1. CDR3 length: 13 amino acids. In germline, CDR1 is KGHSH, CDR2 LQKENI. With V trimmed by 6 bases and J by 3 bases, 3 bases remained unmatched. The CDR3 reads CASSPTGGYEQYF. The CDR3 region has the DNA TGTGCCAGCTCCCCGACAGGGGGCTACGAGCAGTACTTC. The variable domain in full, with the rest retrieved from reference TRBV18 and TRBJ2-7, is NAGVMQNPRHLVRRRGQEARLRCSPMKGHSHVYWYRQLPEEGLKFMVYLQKENIIDESGMPKERFSAEFPKEGPSILRIQQVVRGDSAAYFCASSPTGGYEQYFGPGTRLTVT.

The rearrangement joins TRBV28 to TRBJ2-1, with TRBD2 identical over 8 bases. Germline V gene sequence: CDR1 MDHEN, CDR2 SYDVKM. Trimming cost V 6 bases and J 9 bases; bases outside gene matches: 13. The CDR3 has 15 residues. The chain's CDR3 is CASSLAGRWGGEQFF. The DNA of the CDR3 is TGTGCCAGCAGCTTAGCGGGACGCTGGGGAGGTGAGCAGTTCTTC.